This record looks at one T cell receptor (beta chain) sequence and its context. What it recognizes is unknown. This sample was included in a study of CD4+ T cells in melanoma. Study-level findings and limits: Diverse differentiation states were reported for melanoma neoantigen-specific CD4+ T cells. A reported correlation linked neoantigen-specific CD4+ T cells to CD8+, macrophage and B cell function.

CDR3 length: 15 residues. The germline gives CDR1 MNHNS, CDR2 SASEGT. V was cut by 6 bases and J by 2 bases, with 16 bases left in between. Here immunoSEQ multiplex PCR was the method, and the copy in TCRdb shows in-frame clones only, minus some. The profile covers 10,000 or so clones, with less than 80% appearing a single time and less than 25% taken by the ten largest. Input material: cells from a culture (not recorded whether cultured in vitro). The chain combines TRBV6-1 with TRBJ1-1; D might be TRBD1 (5 bases). The receptor was derived from a human donor with melanoma. In DNA form, the CDR3 reads TGTGCCAGCAGGAGCGGTAGGGACCTAAACACTGAAGCTTTCTTT. Translation: CASRSGRDLNTEAFF.